These 31 T cell receptor beta chains came from one sample sequenced in a study of T-cell reconstitution after alpha-beta-depleted transplantation in children (dated by TCRdb to 2016 to 2017). Libraries came from PCR. The reads were generated on an Illumina HiSeq 2500. TCR library preparation used molecular barcoding, with unique molecular identifiers applied to normalize quantification of the TCRbeta repertoire. TCRdb passed the public sequencing reads through fastp at Q25 and MiXCR, retaining productive beta sequences. Records with the same CDR3 protein are collapsed into one entry carrying the most frequent genes and DNA. The sample data list about 420,000 distinct CDR3 sequences, and roughly a tenth of these were observed just once. The ten largest clones capture roughly 5.1% of the sample. This specimen was PBMCs from the stem cell graft donor, taken from the stem cell graft. Receptors originate from a human donor who donated a stem cell graft to a child with acute myeloid leukemia.

The rearrangement links TRBV20-1 to TRBJ2-1; D is possibly TRBD2 (6 bases). The CDR3 sequence is 15 residues long. V lost 2 bases and J 1 base, leaving 12 bases between the germline ends. CDR1 is DFQATT, CDR2 SNEGSKA, per germline (reference sequence). The CDR3 region has the DNA TGCAGTGCTAGATCCACACTAGCTTCCTACAATGAGCAGTTCTTC. Its translation is CSARSTLASYNEQFF.

The rearrangement uses TRBV9 and TRBJ1-4; 9 bases are shared with TRBD1. V was pared by 3 bases and J by 8 bases, with 11 bases of the junction left unmatched. The length of the CDR3 is 16 residues. CDR1 is SGDLS and CDR2 is YYNGEE in the germline V gene. The CDR3 protein is CASSDNRDREGEKLFF. The CDR3, as DNA: TGTGCCAGCAGCGATAATAGGGACAGGGAAGGCGAAAAACTGTTTTTT.

A few counts support this clonotype. The chain carries TRBV6-5 and TRBJ2-3, with no clear D. This CDR3 region has 14 residues. Trimming removed 6 bases at V and 1 base at J, with 11 bases between. Per the germline V gene, CDR1 is MNHEY and CDR2 is SVGAGI. The CDR3, as DNA: TGTGCCAGCAGATCGTTCGCAGGCACAGATACGCAGTATTTT. This sequence encodes CASRSFAGTDTQYF.

The chain combines TRBV20-1 with TRBJ1-1, with D hard to call. Trimming cost V 0 bases and J 1 base, with 12 bases left between them. Germline V gene sequence: CDR1 DFQATT, CDR2 SNEGSKA (reference sequence). The CDR3 totals 15 residues. This CDR3 reads CSAREWAVPNTEAFF. The CDR3 DNA reads TGCAGTGCTAGAGAGTGGGCGGTACCGAACACTGAAGCTTTCTTT.

This clonotype appeared a few times. The gene calls are TRBV13 and TRBJ1-3, with TRBD1 as a possible D gene (6 bases). The germline gives CDR1 PRHDT, CDR2 FYEKMQ (reference sequence). Trimming took off 2 bases at V and 2 bases at J, with 19 bases between the two ends. The CDR3 spans 18 residues. CDR3 nucleotide sequence: TGTGCCAGCAGCTTACGACGTTCTACAGGGTCCGCTGGAAACACCATATATTTT. The encoded protein is CASSLRRSTGSAGNTIYF.

V gene TRBV4-1 combines with J gene TRBJ2-3, with no clear D. Germline CDR1 and CDR2: MGHRA and YSYEKL. The CDR3 has 15 amino acids. Trimming shortened V by 1 base and J by 0 bases, and 8 bases separated the two germline ends. The CDR3 DNA is TGCGCCAGCAGCCAAGCTGCGACAAGCACAGATACGCAGTATTTT. It yields the protein CASSQAATSTDTQYF.

This rearrangement joins TRBV4-1 to TRBJ2-7; no reliable D call. Germline assignment: CDR1 MGHRA and CDR2 YSYEKL. The CDR3 runs to 13 residues. Trimming removed 4 bases from V and 3 bases from J, with 10 bases in between. Here the CDR3 DNA reads TGCGCCAGCAGCCCTGGACCCTACTACGAGCAGTACGTC. This encodes CASSPGPYYEQYV.

This clonotype was counted between two and nine times. V and J are TRBV5-1 and TRBJ2-5; D unclear. CDR3 length: 17 residues. Per the germline V gene, CDR1 is SGHRS and CDR2 is YFSETQ. Trimming pared 4 bases from V and 1 base from J, leaving 20 bases between. CDR3 bases: TGCGCCAGCAGCAGGCAGGCGGCAACCAAATTCCAAGAGACCCAGTACTTC. Translating it yields CASSRQAATKFQETQYF. Full variable domain (missing parts from reference TRBV5-1 and TRBJ2-5): KAGVTQTPRYLIKTRGQQVTLSCSPISGHRSVSWYQQTPGQGLQFLFEYFSETQRNKGNFPGRFSGRQFSNSRSEMNVSTLELGDSALYLCASSRQAATKFQETQYFGPGTRLLVL.

This clonotype was recorded a few times. This chain joins TRBV4-3 and TRBJ1-2, with D possibly TRBD1 on 5 matching bases. The V gene's germline CDR1 is LGHNA and CDR2 YSLEER. V was cut by 0 bases and J by 8 bases, with 16 bases left in between. The CDR3 has 15 residues. This CDR3 is CASSQDDGRGGGYTF. The DNA of the CDR3 is TGCGCCAGCAGCCAAGATGACGGGCGGGGCGGGGGCTACACCTTC.

There are many counts of this clonotype. This chain connects TRBV11-2 to TRBJ2-1; either TRBD1 or TRBD2 may fit D (5 bases each). Trimming removed 5 bases from V and 12 bases from J, with 14 bases in between. CDR1 is SGHAT and CDR2 is FQNNGV in the germline V gene. This CDR3 has 12 residues. CDR3 sequence (DNA): TGTGCCAGCAGCCTATATGGGGACCCGCAGTTCTTC. This sequence encodes CASSLYGDPQFF.

This clonotype was seen only a few times. The V call is TRBV5-5, the J call TRBJ2-7, with D uncertain. The CDR3 runs 14 residues. The V gene lost 1 base and the J gene lost 3 bases, with 11 bases spanning the gap. From germline, CDR1 is SGHKS and CDR2 YYEKEE (reference sequence). Written as DNA, the CDR3 is TGTGCCAGCAGCTTGAGAGACGGATACTACGAGCAGTACGTC. Translating gives CASSLRDGYYEQYV.

This clonotype was seen more than once but under ten times. The chain uses TRBV21-1 and TRBJ2-5; no DNA check was done on the table's D call, TRBD1. TRBV21-1 is reported as a pseudogene. The CDR3 sequence is 16 residues long. In DNA, the CDR3 is TGTGCCAGCAGTAACCAGAGGGACAGGGAAGGAGAGACCCAGTACTTC. It encodes CASSNQRDREGETQYF.

In its sample, this clonotype was seen many times. The rearrangement links TRBV7-8 to TRBJ1-1, with 9 positions matching TRBD1. CDR1 is SGHVS, CDR2 FQNEAQ, per germline. The junction had 7 bases not matched to a gene; V was cut back by 7 bases and J by 4 bases. This CDR3 has 14 residues. The CDR3 DNA sequence: TGTGCCAGCACCCGGGACAGGGTGAGCACTGAAGCTTTCTTT. Amino acid sequence: CASTRDRVSTEAFF.

This clonotype was found a few times. This chain uses TRBV4-1 with TRBJ2-2; D is ambiguous. Between the trimmed V and J ends, which lost 3 bases and 12 bases, there was a span of 14 bases. In germline, CDR1 is MGHRA, CDR2 YSYEKL. CDR3 length equals 13 residues. CDR3 sequence reads: CASSQIGSKKLFF. CDR3 nucleotide sequence: TGCGCCAGCAGCCAGATCGGGTCCAAGAAGCTGTTTTTT.

A few counts support this clonotype. This sequence joins TRBV7-9 and TRBJ2-1; D uncertain. Germline CDR1 SEHNR, CDR2 FQNEAQ (reference sequence). Trimming stripped 2 bases from V and 6 bases from J, with 17 bases between. This CDR3 has 16 amino acids. CDR3 amino acids: CASSLISARSGNEQFF. As DNA, the CDR3 is TGTGCCAGCAGCTTAATATCGGCTAGATCTGGCAATGAGCAGTTCTTC.

V and J are TRBV10-2 and TRBJ2-3; 9 positions agree with TRBD2. V trimming: 2 bases; J trimming: 4 bases; junction bases outside the gene matches: 7. There are 16 residues in the CDR3. Germline V CDR1 and CDR2: WSHSY, SAAADI. DNA of the CDR3: TGCGCCAGCAGTGAGGGGCGGGGGGGCTTCCCAGATACGCAGTATTTT. It is translated as CASSEGRGGFPDTQYF.

The CDR3 DNA reads as TGCAGTGCACGGAGAGGGAACAATCAGCCCCAGCATTTT. Its translation is CSARRGNNQPQHF. The chain employs TRBV20-1 and TRBJ1-5, with unresolved D. The V end lost 6 bases, the J end lost 3 bases, and 12 bases lay between the germline ends. This CDR3 region has 13 residues. Looked up from germline, CDR1 is DFQATT and CDR2 is SNEGSKA (reference sequence).

V usage is TRBV10-2 and J usage is TRBJ1-2, with D possibly TRBD1 on 6 matching bases. The germline V gene has CDR1 WSHSY and CDR2 SAAADI. Trimming removed 4 bases at V and 1 base at J, with 19 bases between. This CDR3 is built from 17 residues. The CDR3 nucleotides read TGCGCCAGCAGTGGGGAAAGGACAGCCGGAATTAACTATGGCTACACCTTC. Protein: CASSGERTAGINYGYTF.

The chain carries TRBV15 and TRBJ2-5; D might be TRBD2 (5 bases). V lost 1 base to trimming and J lost 0 bases, with 9 bases between them. This CDR3 is 15 amino acids long. Looked up from germline, CDR1 is LNHNV and CDR2 is YYDKDF (reference sequence). In DNA, the CDR3 is TGTGCCACCAGCAGAGCGGCGGGTGACCAAGAGACCCAGTACTTC. It is translated as CATSRAAGDQETQYF.

This clonotype was seen a few times. The rearrangement uses TRBV27 and TRBJ2-5, with D possibly matching TRBD1 (6 bases). The CDR3 sequence is 13 residues long. Trimming left V 9 bases short and J 3 bases short, with 14 bases between. Germline V gene lookup returns CDR1 MNHEY and CDR2 SMNVEV (reference sequence). The CDR3 here is CASRGTLEETQYF. DNA for the CDR3: TGTGCCAGTCGTGGGACACTTGAAGAGACCCAGTACTTC.

The chain carries TRBV29-1 and TRBJ2-3; TRBD1 is a possible D gene (5 bases). The CDR3 contains 12 residues. Per the germline V gene, CDR1 is SQVTM and CDR2 is ANQGSEA. V lost 8 bases and J 8 bases, leaving 17 bases between the germline ends. In DNA, the CDR3 is TGCAGCACCGCGACCGAGCAGGGTACGCAGTATTTT. It is translated as CSTATEQGTQYF.

The V call is TRBV24-1, the J call TRBJ2-1; D uncertain. V was clipped by 0 bases and J by 0 bases, with 11 bases between them. CDR1 and CDR2 (germline): KGHDR, SFDVKD. The CDR3 consists of 17 residues. The CDR3 DNA follows: TGTGCCACCAGTGATTTGCAGATGGTGGGCTCCTACAATGAGCAGTTCTTC. This encodes CATSDLQMVGSYNEQFF.

This clonotype showed up just a few times. The rearrangement links TRBV20-1 to TRBJ1-6; 9 nucleotides align to TRBD1. The ends lost 4 bases at V and 9 bases at J; junction bases unmatched: 13. CDR1 and CDR2 from the germline V gene are DFQATT and SNEGSKA (reference sequence). The CDR3 runs to 16 residues. The CDR3 nucleotides are TGCAGTGCTAAGACCACCCTACAGGGGGCTAGTTCACCCCTCCACTTT. Translating gives CSAKTTLQGASSPLHF.

V and J are TRBV20-1 and TRBJ2-7, with a tentative D call TRBD1 (5 bases). Germline loops: CDR1 DFQATT, CDR2 SNEGSKA (reference sequence). The length of the CDR3 is 13 residues. The V end was cut by 0 bases, the J end by 2 bases, with 8 bases between. The CDR3 here is CSARDRDAYEQYF. As DNA, the CDR3 is TGCAGTGCTAGAGACAGGGATGCCTACGAGCAGTACTTC.

This clonotype was seen a handful of times. The rearrangement joins TRBV6-5 to TRBJ2-7, with D maybe TRBD2 (6 bases). This CDR3 is built from 14 residues. CDR1 and CDR2 (germline): MNHEY, SVGAGI. The V end was cut by 3 bases, the J end by 4 bases, with 13 bases between. The CDR3 DNA reads TGTGCCAGCAGTTATGGTGCTAGCGAATACGAGCAGTACTTC. It encodes CASSYGASEYEQYF.

This clonotype appeared many times. The chain employs TRBV5-6 and TRBJ2-1, with unresolved D. There are 15 residues in the CDR3. V lost 5 bases to trimming and J lost 0 bases, with 12 bases between them. Per the germline V gene, CDR1 is SGHDT and CDR2 is YYEEEE. The CDR3 reads CASRTSYGSYNEQFF. In DNA form, the CDR3 reads TGTGCCAGCAGAACCTCATACGGCTCCTACAATGAGCAGTTCTTC.

Ten or more counts support this clonotype. V gene TRBV5-1 combines with J gene TRBJ1-1; D gene uncertain. The CDR3 covers 13 residues. In germline, CDR1 is SGHRS, CDR2 YFSETQ. V shed 4 bases and J shed 5 bases, with 12 bases lying between them. The CDR3 DNA reads as TGCGCCAGCAGCGGCGGTTCGGGGACTGAAGCTTTCTTT. Residues: CASSGGSGTEAFF.

The rearrangement joins TRBV12-3 or TRBV12-4 to TRBJ2-3; 9 bases are a match to TRBD2. The CDR3 is 16 amino acids. The V gene end was trimmed by 5 bases and the J gene end by 2 bases; junction bases not matched to a gene: 8. CDR3 bases: TGTGCCAGCAGTCCTAGCGGGATGGGATTCACAGATACGCAGTATTTT. Translated: CASSPSGMGFTDTQYF.

This clonotype was observed a handful of times. V is TRBV6-5 and J is TRBJ2-2; weak D call: TRBD1 (5 bases). This CDR3 spans 15 amino acids. V dropped 0 bases and J dropped 3 bases, with 8 bases sitting between them. Germline V gene lookup returns CDR1 MNHEY and CDR2 SVGAGI. CDR3: CASSYSGADTGELFF. Written as DNA, the CDR3 is TGTGCCAGCAGTTACTCAGGGGCCGACACCGGGGAGCTGTTTTTT.

The sample holds a few counts of this clonotype. This chain joins TRBV6-5 and TRBJ1-2, with D maybe TRBD1 (5 bases). CDR3 size: 15 residues. Germline V lookup: CDR1 MNHEY, CDR2 SVGAGI. V dropped 2 bases and J dropped 8 bases, with 18 bases sitting between them. The DNA for the CDR3 is TGTGCCAGCAGTTACGAGGTCGGGAGGAGGGACGGCTACACCTTC. Its protein product is CASSYEVGRRDGYTF.

In its sample, this clonotype was seen a few times. The J gene is TRBJ2-1, the V gene TRBV7-2, with 11 bases aligning to TRBD2. CDR1 is SGHTA, CDR2 FQGNSA, per germline. V lost 5 bases, J lost 3 bases, and 12 bases stayed unmatched. The CDR3 length is 18 residues. The CDR3 nucleotides read TGTGCCAGCAGCAAATGGAATAGCGGGGGGGGTGACTACAATGAGCAGTTCTTC. It yields the protein CASSKWNSGGGDYNEQFF.